The present T cell receptor (beta chain) was sequenced within a study of tumor-infiltrating lymphocytes in oesophageal squamous cell carcinoma. This CDR3 is 13 amino acids long. Germline V gene lookup returns CDR1 MNHEY and CDR2 SMNVEV (reference sequence). MiXCR was run by TCRdb on the PCR reads, yielding one entry per CDR3 protein. The top ten hold roughly 12% of the sample, which has 20,000 to 25,000 distinct CDR3 sequences, around 35% seen once. The TCR was taken from a male donor with esophageal squamous cell carcinoma. V usage is TRBV27 and J usage is TRBJ2-3; no clear D gene. The J call may not be correct, given that the DNA end is closer to TRBJ2-1. The sequenced material came from esophageal tumor tissue. In nucleotides, the CDR3 is TGTGCCAGCAGTTTAAACAGATACAATGAGCAGTTCTTC. It specifies CASSLNRYNEQFF.